This paragraph reports one T cell receptor beta chain. The antigen remains undetermined. Germline CDR1 ENHRY, CDR2 SYGVKD. The trim removed 6 bases at V and 0 bases at J, leaving 3 bases unmatched. The CDR3 has 14 amino acids. The data originate from a study of shared clonotypes between healthy human individuals. As for the study in general: The donor pool was made up of a couple of women and three men aged 18 to 49. Findings and limits, study-wide: Unshared clonotypes carried lower generation probabilities than those common to all four donors. Sampling covered blood only; tissue repertoires likely differ.

Per the study methods: For the immunoSEQ data, sequences were junction-only without quality scores, so filtering differed. Assay used: immunoSEQ multiplex PCR; TCRdb lists only in-frame clones, some missing. V and J calls and clone size are as listed in that table; D and trimming were resolved from the DNA. This sample yields roughly 660,000 clones, of which 80% to 95% are seen a single time; 34% belongs to the top ten. The TCR sequence derives from a man aged 18 to 29 in good health. Some clones in this sample may be carry-over from other donors' samples. The sequencing sample was made of memory CD8+ T cells from PBMCs. Subset meaning: CD45RO+ cells pooled with CCR7-negative TemRA cells. The chain uses TRBV10-3 and TRBJ2-3; 7 positions agree with TRBD1. The CDR3 spells CAISPTGSTDTQYF. Here the CDR3 DNA reads TGTGCCATCAGCCCGACAGGGAGCACAGATACGCAGTATTTT.